The 32 T cell receptor beta chains below were found in one sample sequenced in a study of post-analysis software for immune sequencing data. These receptors' targets are unknown. Sequencing libraries made from TCR beta cDNA carried unique molecular identifiers. TCRdb re-called the PCR reads through MiXCR, storing one row per CDR3 protein. The sample yields 800,000 to 950,000 distinct CDR3 sequences, around 50% seen once. Study-wide results and limits: There were about five TRBV segments more frequent in patients than controls, and TRBV5-6, TRBV5-1 and TRBV20-1 were among them.

Sequences were obtained from blood. The source of these receptors is a girl aged 10 to 17 with multiple sclerosis.

CDR3 residues: CASTRTSGVYEQYF. The CDR3 DNA reads as TGTGCCAGCACCCGGACTAGCGGGGTCTACGAGCAGTACTTC. The J gene is TRBJ2-4, the V gene TRBV5-7, with 12 bases identical to TRBD2. The J call is doubtful: the DNA matches TRBJ2-7 better. TRBV5-7 is annotated as an ORF whose role is uncertain. This CDR3 region has 14 residues.

This clonotype appeared a few times. This sequence joins TRBV15 and TRBJ1-2, with D unclear. CDR3 size: 13 residues. V was pared by 1 base and J by 1 base, with 4 bases between. Germline lookup yields CDR1 LNHNV and CDR2 YYDKDF (reference sequence). The chain's CDR3 is CATSRAVNYGYTF. The DNA of the CDR3 is TGTGCCACCAGCAGAGCAGTTAACTATGGCTACACCTTC.

V usage is TRBV10-2 and J usage is TRBJ2-1; 9 bases fit TRBD1. The V and J ends lost 2 bases and 5 bases, in that order; junction bases with no gene match: 7. The CDR3 runs to 16 residues. Germline V gives CDR1 WSHSY, CDR2 SAAADI. The CDR3: CASSEIWTGVDNEQFF. Here the CDR3 DNA reads TGCGCCAGCAGTGAGATTTGGACAGGGGTCGACAATGAGCAGTTCTTC.

This clonotype was counted only a few times. The J gene is TRBJ1-2, the V gene TRBV29-1; maybe TRBD1 (6 bases). V dropped 3 bases and J dropped 11 bases, with 16 bases sitting between them. This CDR3 region has 12 residues. Looked up from germline, CDR1 is SQVTM and CDR2 is ANQGSEA. CDR3 amino acids: CSVEKGGVGYTF. The DNA for the CDR3 is TGCAGCGTTGAGAAAGGGGGAGTTGGGTACACCTTC.

The chain joins TRBV6-2 or TRBV6-3 to TRBJ2-1; D is perhaps TRBD1 (6 bases). This CDR3 comprises 13 residues. Germline CDR1 reads MNHEY; CDR2 reads SVGEGT. Trimming stripped 6 bases from V and 9 bases from J, with 15 bases between. This chain's CDR3 is CASRPSRGSEQFF. CDR3 in DNA: TGTGCCAGCAGGCCCTCCAGGGGCTCTGAGCAGTTCTTC.

This clonotype has just a few counts. V gene TRBV5-1 combines with J gene TRBJ2-7; the D is unclear. The CDR3 covers 13 residues. The germline V gene has CDR1 SGHRS and CDR2 YFSETQ. The V gene lost 4 bases and the J gene lost 1 base, with 9 bases spanning the gap. The CDR3 here is CASSHEVSYEQYF. The CDR3 DNA reads as TGCGCCAGCAGCCATGAAGTGTCCTACGAGCAGTACTTC.

Of note for this clonotype: At one end, the junction sequence differs from germline, possibly due to a read error. V usage is TRBV6-5 and J usage is TRBJ2-1; tentatively, D is TRBD2 (6 bases). From germline, CDR1 is MNHEY and CDR2 SVGAGI. The CDR3 is 12 amino acids. CDR3 sequence: CASGRPYNEQVF. The CDR3 DNA reads as TGTGCCAGCGGGAGGCCCTACAATGAGCAGGTCTTC.

The chain recombines TRBV5-1 with TRBJ2-2; D gene uncertain. The V gene lost 4 bases and the J gene lost 0 bases, with 7 bases spanning the gap. The CDR3 is made up of 14 amino acids. Germline CDR1 is SGHRS and CDR2 is YFSETQ. Here the CDR3 DNA reads TGCGCCAGCAGCCCGCGGACGAACACCGGGGAGCTGTTTTTT. This codes for CASSPRTNTGELFF. Drawing the rest from reference TRBV5-1 and TRBJ2-2, the complete variable domain is KAGVTQTPRYLIKTRGQQVTLSCSPISGHRSVSWYQQTPGQGLQFLFEYFSETQRNKGNFPGRFSGRQFSNSRSEMNVSTLELGDSALYLCASSPRTNTGELFFGEGSRLTVL.

The chain couples TRBV12-3 or TRBV12-4 to TRBJ1-2; 9 nucleotides match TRBD1. The CDR3 runs 17 residues. V trimming: 1 base; J trimming: 4 bases; junction bases outside the gene matches: 10. In nucleotides, the CDR3 is TGTGCCAGCAGTTTAGTAGGGGGACAGGGCGGCGGCTATGGCTACACCTTC. Translation: CASSLVGGQGGGYGYTF.

The rearrangement uses TRBV5-1 and TRBJ1-4; D may be TRBD1 (5 bases). Trimming pared 5 bases from V and 5 bases from J, leaving 19 bases between. Germline V gene lookup returns CDR1 SGHRS and CDR2 YFSETQ. This CDR3 is built from 16 residues. The CDR3 DNA reads TGCGCCAGCAGTCACGTAGGGGTTCCCGGCAATGAAAAACTGTTTTTT. Translating it yields CASSHVGVPGNEKLFF.

The chain is built from TRBV7-9 and TRBJ2-5; D unresolved. The CDR3 runs 12 residues. Trimming removed 2 bases at V and 7 bases at J, with 8 bases between. CDR1 and CDR2 (germline): SEHNR, FQNEAQ (reference sequence). The CDR3 nucleotides read TGTGCCAGCAGCTTAACACTGGGGACCCAGTACTTC. Encoded protein: CASSLTLGTQYF.

The rearrangement links TRBV4-2 to TRBJ2-1; 11 bases are a match to TRBD2. Germline lookup yields CDR1 LGHNA and CDR2 YNFKEQ. There are 16 residues in the CDR3. Trimming removed 4 bases from V and 0 bases from J; junction bases left unmatched: 2. The CDR3 nucleotides are TGTGCCAGCAGCCCGACTAGCGGGACCTCCTACAATGAGCAGTTCTTC. Translation gives CASSPTSGTSYNEQFF.

The V gene is TRBV29-1, the J gene TRBJ2-4, with 8 nucleotides matching TRBD1. TRBJ2-7 matches the DNA end more closely, so the J call is doubtful. The CDR3 runs to 14 residues. CDR1 SQVTM and CDR2 ANQGSEA come from the germline V gene. The CDR3 DNA sequence: TGCAGCGCTGTTGGACAGGGCCCTGCCTACGAGCAGTACTTC. It specifies CSAVGQGPAYEQYF.

This clonotype showed up just a few times. This chain connects TRBV2 to TRBJ2-1; 7 positions match TRBD2. J lost 9 bases, V lost 3 bases, and 11 bases had no gene match. The V gene's germline CDR1 is SNHLY and CDR2 FYNNEI. This CDR3 has 15 amino acids. CDR3: CASSDIEGRAGEQFF. CDR3 nucleotides: TGTGCCAGCAGTGATATCGAGGGGAGGGCCGGTGAGCAGTTCTTC. Drawing the rest from reference TRBV2 and TRBJ2-1, the complete variable domain is EPEVTQTPSHQVTQMGQEVILRCVPISNHLYFYWYRQILGQKVEFLVSFYNNEISEKSEIFDDQFSVERPDGSNFTLKIRSTKLEDSAMYFCASSDIEGRAGEQFFGPGTRLTVL.

The table lists this clonotype with a few counts. The V gene is TRBV29-1, the J gene TRBJ1-2, with D possibly TRBD1 on 6 matching bases. CDR3 length: 12 residues. V was cut by 7 bases and J by 6 bases, with 15 bases left in between. Germline CDR1 reads SQVTM; CDR2 reads ANQGSEA. CDR3 nucleotide sequence: TGCAGCGGGGGGATGACAGGAGATGGCTACACCTTC. This sequence encodes CSGGMTGDGYTF.

This clonotype was recorded once. The chain couples TRBV20-1 to TRBJ2-4, with 7 bases matching TRBD1. Germline CDR1 is DFQATT and CDR2 is SNEGSKA (reference sequence). The CDR3 loop spans 14 amino acids. V was clipped by 6 bases and J by 0 bases; unmatched bases: 5. The CDR3 bases are TGCAGTGCCCTCCACAGGGGAGCCAAAAACATTCAGTACTTC. The encoded protein is CSALHRGAKNIQYF.

This clonotype was seen a few times. V gene TRBV18 combines with J gene TRBJ2-7, with D possibly being TRBD1 or TRBD2 (5 bases each). Germline CDR1 reads KGHSH; CDR2 reads LQKENI. V lost 3 bases and J lost 2, with 8 bases in between. This CDR3 is built from 13 residues. CDR3 region: CASSPGEPYEQYF. As DNA, the CDR3 is TGTGCCAGCTCACCGGGGGAGCCCTACGAGCAGTACTTC.

The rearrangement uses TRBV5-1 and TRBJ2-1; D is undetermined. Per germline, CDR1 SGHRS and CDR2 YFSETQ. V gave up 2 bases and J gave up 7 bases, with 10 bases separating them. CDR3 length: 13 amino acids. The CDR3 spells CASSFPRTNEQFF. DNA for the CDR3: TGCGCCAGCAGCTTCCCTAGAACAAATGAGCAGTTCTTC.

CDR3 in DNA: TGCGCCAGCAGCCCCGGACTAGCGGGGGTGGATACGCAGTATTTT. It yields the protein CASSPGLAGVDTQYF. The chain combines TRBV5-1 with TRBJ2-3; TRBD2 agrees at 13 bases. The length of the CDR3 is 15 residues. J lost 6 bases, V lost 4 bases, and 5 bases had no gene match. In germline, CDR1 is SGHRS, CDR2 YFSETQ.

The CDR3 nucleotides read TGTGCCAGCAGCTCTTGGCCGGGCGCCGGCACAGATACGCAGTATTTT. Translation gives CASSSWPGAGTDTQYF. The V and J genes are TRBV3-1 and TRBJ2-3; no definite D call. This CDR3 contains 16 residues. V was pared by 5 bases and J by 1 base, with 16 bases between. Germline V gene data show CDR1 as LGHDT and CDR2 as YNNKEL (reference sequence).

V usage is TRBV20-1 and J usage is TRBJ2-6, with D perhaps matching TRBD2 (6 bases). Germline lookup yields CDR1 DFQATT and CDR2 SNEGSKA (reference sequence). CDR3 size: 19 residues. Trimming removed 2 bases from V and 0 bases from J, with 20 bases in between. The CDR3 loop is CSARTPGLNHGSGANVLTF. CDR3 sequence (DNA): TGCAGTGCTAGAACCCCAGGACTAAACCACGGCTCTGGGGCCAACGTCCTGACTTTC.

V and J are TRBV10-3 and TRBJ2-6, with TRBD1 identical over 9 bases. The CDR3 has 18 residues. Losses at the gene ends were 5 bases for V and 4 bases for J; bases not matched to a gene: 12. The germline gives CDR1 ENHRY, CDR2 SYGVKD. Here the CDR3 DNA reads TGTGCCATCAGTTTGAACAACGGGACAGGGACCGGGGCCAACGTCCTGACTTTC. This sequence encodes CAISLNNGTGTGANVLTF.

V gene TRBV6-6 combines with J gene TRBJ2-1, with D tentatively TRBD2 (5 bases). This CDR3 contains 12 residues. CDR1 is MNHNY and CDR2 is SVGAGI in the germline V gene (reference sequence). Trimming pared 5 bases from V and 7 bases from J, leaving 9 bases between. CDR3 coding DNA: TGTGCCAGCAGTACTGGCGGGAATGAGCAGTTCTTC. The encoded protein is CASSTGGNEQFF.

The genes are TRBV4-1 and TRBJ2-7, with 10 bases identical to TRBD1. Germline CDR1 is MGHRA and CDR2 is YSYEKL. The CDR3 is made up of 16 amino acids. V shed 1 base, J shed 3 bases, and the junction held 6 bases outside the gene matches. This CDR3 reads CASSQGQGAKLYEQYF. The CDR3 bases are TGCGCCAGCAGCCAAGGACAGGGGGCAAAGCTCTACGAGCAGTACTTC.

The chain carries TRBV5-1 and TRBJ2-7; TRBD1 aligns across 8 bases. CDR3 length: 15 amino acids. Germline trimming cut 0 bases from V and 7 bases from J; bases unmatched to any gene: 9. Germline CDR1 and CDR2: SGHRS and YFSETQ. This CDR3 is CASSLAWGQVGEQYF. The CDR3 DNA reads TGCGCCAGCAGCTTGGCGTGGGGACAGGTCGGTGAGCAGTACTTC.

The chain links TRBV25-1 to TRBJ2-5; D is possibly TRBD1 or TRBD2 (5 bases each). The CDR3 loop spans 16 amino acids. CDR1 and CDR2 from the germline V gene are MGHDK and SYGVNS. The V gene lost 1 base and the J gene lost 4 bases, with 16 bases spanning the gap. The CDR3, as DNA: TGTGCCAGCAGTGAATCCCTAGCCTCGGGGCCAGAGACCCAGTACTTC. Its protein is CASSESLASGPETQYF.

In its sample, this clonotype was seen a few times. The chain combines TRBV6-5 with TRBJ1-2; 8 bases fit TRBD1. CDR3 length equals 15 residues. V lost 9 bases, J lost 1 base, and 10 bases stayed unmatched. CDR1 is MNHEY, CDR2 SVGAGI, per germline. The CDR3 bases are TGTGCCAGTTGTACCCCAGGGGGCGGTAACTATGGCTACACCTTC. The encoded protein is CASCTPGGGNYGYTF.

This clonotype was detected only once. A much larger clone lies a single base off, so this may be a read error. The V call is TRBV4-1, the J call TRBJ2-6; TRBD1 matches at 8 bases. Per the germline V gene, CDR1 is MGHRA and CDR2 is YSYEKL. The CDR3 has 17 residues. Here the CDR3 reads CTSSQTPGGPGANVLTF. CDR3 bases: TGCACCAGCAGCCAAACCCCAGGGGGCCCTGGGGCCAACGTCCTGACTTTC.

The J gene is TRBJ2-1, the V gene TRBV6-5, with D tentatively TRBD2 (5 bases). The CDR3 is made up of 16 amino acids. V lost 0 bases and J 2 bases, leaving 11 bases between the germline ends. Germline values: CDR1 MNHEY, CDR2 SVGAGI. The CDR3 DNA sequence: TGTGCCAGCAGTTACTCGAACAGCGGTGCCTACAATGAGCAGTTCTTC. Translating gives CASSYSNSGAYNEQFF.

The V call is TRBV11-1, the J call TRBJ2-1; the match to TRBD2 covers 11 bases. There are 16 residues in the CDR3. Germline V gene lookup returns CDR1 SGHAT and CDR2 FQDESV (reference sequence). V lost 5 bases and J lost 1; bases outside the gene matches: 4. CDR3 region: CASSLIAGGSYNEQFF. In DNA form, the CDR3 reads TGTGCCAGCAGCCTAATAGCGGGGGGGTCCTACAATGAGCAGTTCTTC.

J is TRBJ2-5 and V is TRBV7-3; D remains ambiguous. V gave up 5 bases and J gave up 11 bases, with 24 bases separating them. The CDR3 sequence is 15 residues long. CDR1 is SGHTA and CDR2 is FQGTGA in the germline V gene. CDR3 nucleotides: TGTGCCAGCAGCCCCTTTGACACTCAAAACAATGAGCAGTACTTC. This sequence encodes CASSPFDTQNNEQYF. Supplemented by reference TRBV7-3 and TRBJ2-5, the full variable domain reads GAGVSQTPSNKVTEKGKYVELRCDPISGHTALYWYRQSLGQGPEFLIYFQGTGAADDSGLPNDRFFAVRPEGSVSTLKIQRTERGDSAVYLCASSPFDTQNNEQYFGPGTRLLVL.

The chain uses TRBV5-1 and TRBJ1-1; 7 bases fit TRBD1. Looked up from germline, CDR1 is SGHRS and CDR2 is YFSETQ. J gave up 1 base and V 6 bases, and 3 bases lay outside the gene matches. This CDR3 spans 13 amino acids. In nucleotides, the CDR3 is TGCGCCAGCATGGACAGGCCGAACACTGAAGCTTTCTTT. This codes for CASMDRPNTEAFF.